This is a list of T cell receptor beta chains from one sample in a study of cytomegalovirus exposure and HLA in healthy donors. TCRdb keeps only in-frame clones here, not all; method: immunoSEQ multiplex PCR. The table lists 110,000 to 150,000 clones, about four fifths of them singletons. Sequenced material: PBMCs. These receptors were collected from a woman aged 25 to 39 in good health and CMV-seronegative. Both conserved end residues are part of each CDR3. The D gene is left open where the match is weak. Clone size appears in some rows only: once, few, many, or a class for an expanded clone.

D gene	V gene	clone size	J gene	CDR3 DNA	CDR3 protein
TRBD1	TRBV6-6	.	TRBJ2-7	TGTGCCAGCAGTTACTCAGCAGGGGGCTCCTACGAGCAGTACTTC	CASSYSAGGSYEQYF
.	TRBV28	few	TRBJ1-6	TGTGCCAGCAGGATATCGGACTCATATAATTCACCCCTCCACTTT	CASRISDSYNSPLHF
TRBD1	TRBV6-1	.	TRBJ1-2	TGTGCCAGCAGAGGATTGGGACAGGCAGGGGGCTACACCTTC	CASRGLGQAGGYTF
TRBD2	TRBV29-1	.	TRBJ2-7	TGCAGCGTCGGGGGGGGAGGTGGCTCCTACGAGCAGTACTTC	CSVGGGGGSYEQYF
TRBD1	TRBV9	.	TRBJ2-1	TGTGCCAGCAGCAAAGGGACAGGGTTCGAGCAGTTCTTC	CASSKGTGFEQFF
.	TRBV6-5	.	TRBJ2-5	TGTGCCAGCAGCTACGGACTACAAGAGACCCAGTACTTC	CASSYGLQETQYF
.	TRBV5-5	.	TRBJ2-2	TGTGCCAGCAGCTTGTCAGGGGTTGACACCGGGGAGCTGTTTTTT	CASSLSGVDTGELFF
.	TRBV2	.	TRBJ1-1	TGTGCCAGCACATACAGTGTTGAAGCTTTCTTT	CASTYSVEAFF
TRBD1	TRBV19	.	TRBJ1-5	TGTGCCAGTCGGAACCCCGGACAGGGATATCAGCCCCAGCATTTT	CASRNPGQGYQPQHF
.	TRBV27	.	TRBJ2-7	TGTGCCAGCAGTTTATCTAATAGCCCCTTTGAGCAGTACTTC	CASSLSNSPFEQYF
.	TRBV2	.	TRBJ2-1	TGTGCCAGCAGTGAAGATGGGACACCCACCTACAATGAGCAGTTCTTC	CASSEDGTPTYNEQFF
TRBD2	TRBV19	.	TRBJ2-3	TGTGCCAGTGGACCCTGGCTAGCGGGGTCCACAGATACGCAGTATTTT	CASGPWLAGSTDTQYF
.	TRBV7-2	.	TRBJ2-7	TGTGCCAGCAGCCCAAAGACAGGTTCTTGGTACGAGCAGTACTTC	CASSPKTGSWYEQYF
.	TRBV7-8	.	TRBJ2-7	TGTGCCAGCAGCTCAATTGACAGAGTATCCTACGAGCAGTACTTC	CASSSIDRVSYEQYF
.	TRBV9	once	TRBJ2-1	TGTGCCAGCAGCGCGAGATTGGGGGGATACAATGAGCAGTTCTTC	CASSARLGGYNEQFF
TRBD1	TRBV28	.	TRBJ2-7	TGTGCCAGCAAAGATTCACCGGGACAGGGAACCTACGAGCAGTACTTC	CASKDSPGQGTYEQYF
TRBD1	TRBV4-1	once	TRBJ1-5	TGCGCCAGCAGCCAAGGGACAGGGCGGAGTCAGCCCCAGCATTTT	CASSQGTGRSQPQHF
.	TRBV7-9	.	TRBJ1-2	TGTGCCAGCAGCTCGGGCGGGGTGGAAATCCACTATGGCTACACCTTC	CASSSGGVEIHYGYTF
.	TRBV4-2	.	TRBJ2-3	TGTGCCAGCAGCCAAAGACCTAGCGCAAGCACAGATACGCAGTATTTT	CASSQRPSASTDTQYF
.	TRBV5-4	.	TRBJ1-1	TGTGCCAGCAGCGAACGGAGTGGTGCCGAAGCTTTCTTT	CASSERSGAEAFF
.	TRBV20-1	.	TRBJ1-1	TGCAGTGCTAGAGTTGGAGGTGAAGCTTTCTTT	CSARVGGEAFF
.	TRBV21-1	.	TRBJ1-2	TGTGCCAGCAGCAAGGCCCTTGAGTCGAGAAAAATTGCCAGGCGGGCTGGCTACACCTTC	CASSKALESRKIARRAGYTF